The 4 T cell receptor beta chains reported below all come from one sample, sequenced in a study of T cell responses to AZD1222 COVID-19 vaccine. The table came from immunoSEQ multiplex PCR; TCRdb's copy has only in-frame clones and leaves some out. The repertoire holds roughly 140,000 clones, around nine tenths seen once, with less than 2% in the top ten. The sample here was peripheral blood, taken on day 0 of AZD1222 vaccination. The receptor set was obtained from an adult in good health.

The chain uses TRBV27 and TRBJ2-1; TRBD2 aligns across 11 bases. Germline CDR1 reads MNHEY; CDR2 reads SMNVEV (reference sequence). The CDR3 sequence is 16 residues long. V gave up 5 bases and J gave up 7 bases; unmatched junction bases: 10. CDR3: CASSPGTSGNQNEQFF. In nucleotides, the CDR3 is TGTGCCAGCAGTCCAGGGACTAGCGGAAACCAGAATGAGCAGTTCTTC.

The rearrangement uses TRBV19 and TRBJ2-1, with D unresolved. Trimming pared 3 bases from V and 7 bases from J, leaving 10 bases between. Germline V gene sequence: CDR1 LNHDA, CDR2 SQIVND (reference sequence). The CDR3 spans 13 residues. CDR3 nucleotide sequence: TGTGCCAGTAGTATCGACCCTGGGAATGAGCAGTTCTTC. This sequence encodes CASSIDPGNEQFF.

The chain employs TRBV7-9 and TRBJ1-5, with a possible D match to TRBD1 (5 bases). Germline V CDR1 and CDR2: SEHNR, FQNEAQ (reference sequence). CDR3 length: 17 amino acids. V was shortened by 4 bases and J by 0 bases, with 16 bases between the two germline ends. CDR3 sequence: CASSSNFRGNSNQPQHF. The CDR3 DNA sequence: TGTGCCAGCAGCTCGAACTTCCGGGGGAATAGCAATCAGCCCCAGCATTTT.

The rearrangement uses TRBV7-8 and TRBJ2-7, with D hard to call. V was clipped by 0 bases and J by 2 bases, with 5 bases between them. CDR1 is SGHVS, CDR2 FQNEAQ, per germline. CDR3 length: 13 amino acids. The CDR3: CASSLALAYEQYF. The DNA of the CDR3 is TGTGCCAGCAGCTTAGCGTTGGCCTACGAGCAGTACTTC.